The source of this TCR beta chain is a study of OX40 agonist ivuxolimab in advanced cancers. Study-wide points: More expanded clones were found, on average, in CD8+ than in CD4+ T cells.

As to this clone: Antigen: not known.

Produced via immunoSEQ multiplex PCR; TCRdb's table is partial and in-frame only. The data show around 83,000 clones, about 89% seen once. This specimen consisted of CD4+ or CD8+ T cells sorted from blood, obtained in a trial of the OX40 agonist ivuxolimab. The TCR comes from an adult with an advanced solid tumor such as melanoma, head and neck, liver or kidney cancer.

The CDR3 spells CASRQGADTNYGYTF. The CDR3 DNA reads TGTGCCAGTAGACAGGGGGCGGATACTAACTATGGCTACACCTTC. The chain has TRBV19 and TRBJ1-2, with 9 nucleotides matching TRBD1. The junction had 5 bases not matched to a gene; V was cut back by 6 bases and J by 0 bases. Per the germline V gene, CDR1 is LNHDA and CDR2 is SQIVND (reference sequence). This CDR3 has 15 residues.